Listed below are T cell receptor beta chains from one sample, sequenced in a study of cytomegalovirus exposure and HLA in healthy donors. Method: immunoSEQ multiplex PCR; TCRdb's copy keeps in-frame clones and lacks some. Here the sample table reports about 53,000 clones. Sequencing was performed on PBMCs. Receptors originate from a man younger than 35 in good health and CMV-seropositive. Each CDR3 is given with its conserved first and last residue. Fields, in order: J gene, D gene, V gene, CDR3 DNA, CDR3 protein. A D gene is named only where the DNA matches it firmly.

TRBJ2-1 | . | TRBV28 | TGTGCCAGCAGGTCTAGTCCCACCTACAATGAGCAGTTCTTC | CASRSSPTYNEQFF
TRBJ2-7 | TRBD2 | TRBV27 | TGTGCCAGCAGTTCTGTCCTAGCGGGAGACTCCTACGAGCAGTACTTC | CASSSVLAGDSYEQYF
TRBJ1-3 | . | TRBV19 | TGTGCCAGTAGCCGTTGGACAGTAAGCTCTGGAAACACCATATATTTT | CASSRWTVSSGNTIYF
TRBJ2-3 | TRBD2 | TRBV30 | TGTGCCTGGGCCACTAGCGGGAGAGCAGATACGCAGTATTTT | CAWATSGRADTQYF
TRBJ2-3 | . | TRBV19 | TGTGCCAGTAGTAGCGGACACACAGATACGCAGTATTTT | CASSSGHTDTQYF
TRBJ2-7 | TRBD2 | TRBV19 | TGTGCCAGTAGTGAATGGACTAGCGGGAATCTCTACGAGCAGTACTTC | CASSEWTSGNLYEQYF
TRBJ1-2 | TRBD1 | TRBV5-1 | TGCGCCAGCAGCAATGGACAGGCACTCTATGGCTACACCTTC | CASSNGQALYGYTF
TRBJ2-7 | . | TRBV6-1 | TGTGCCAGCAGTGGGCGTCGACAGGAGGTCCCCGTGGAGCAGTACTTC | CASSGRRQEVPVEQYF
TRBJ2-7 | TRBD2 | TRBV19 | TGTGCCAGTAGTACTAGCGGGATTCCTTACGAGCAGTACTTC | CASSTSGIPYEQYF
TRBJ1-5 | . | TRBV6-4 | TGTGCCAGCAGCCCCGACGGGGGTGGCCGACAGCCCCAGCATTTT | CASSPDGGGRQPQHF
TRBJ2-3 | . | TRBV2 | TGTGCCAGCAGCCCGACATTGCGCACAGATACGCAGTATTTT | CASSPTLRTDTQYF
TRBJ2-2 | TRBD2 | TRBV10-3 | TGTGCCATCAGGGGAGGATTGGGCGGGAGAAATCTGGCCGGGGAGCTGTTTTTT | CAIRGGLGGRNLAGELFF
TRBJ1-6 | . | TRBV11-2 | TGTGCCAGCAGCTTAAGGAGCTCCTATAATTCACCCCTCCACTTT | CASSLRSSYNSPLHF
TRBJ2-7 | TRBD2 | TRBV19 | TGTGCCAGTAGTGGACTAGCGGGAGTTGAGCAGTACTTC | CASSGLAGVEQYF
TRBJ2-1 | . | TRBV5-1 | TGCGCCAGCAGCTTGGAAGTACAGGGTGTATATGAGCAGTTCTTC | CASSLEVQGVYEQFF